A selection of T cell receptor beta chains follows, all from one sample in a study of CD8 T cells in ankylosing spondylitis. TCRdb passed the 5' RACE reads through MiXCR, listing each CDR3 protein once. This repertoire shows about 36,000 distinct CDR3 sequences, around 6.2% found once; its top ten account for approximately 12%. The sequencing input was blood, either unsorted or a sorted T cell fraction (not recorded which). The source is a male donor with ankylosing spondylitis or in good health (not recorded which). Both conserved end residues are part of each CDR3. Only part of the rows carry a size: once, few, many, or a class if the clone is expanded.

j_gene	v_gene	abundance	len	CDR3aa
TRBJ2-3	TRBV5-1	few	16	CASSFMRGPHPDTQYF
TRBJ1-5	TRBV15	many	14	CATSRENSNQPQHF
TRBJ1-2	TRBV27	many	16	CASSSPMRGRSYGYTF
TRBJ2-1	TRBV4-3	many	16	CASSQGTSSGGNEQFF
TRBJ2-1	TRBV7-9	many	14	CASSSGTSYNEQFF
TRBJ2-1	TRBV30	-	14	CAWSKTSGQLEQFF
TRBJ2-2	TRBV7-2	many	13	CASSPLTTGELFF
TRBJ2-7	TRBV9	many	13	CASGGPDSYEQYF
TRBJ1-4	TRBV12-3/TRBV12-4	many	15	CASRGRGSSNEKLFF
TRBJ2-1	TRBV29-1	many	14	CSVSLAGGYNEQFF
TRBJ2-1	TRBV11-2	many	10	CASRGYEQFF
TRBJ2-1	TRBV5-1	many	13	CASSPAASNEQFF
TRBJ2-1	TRBV6-1	many	13	CASSPSVGNEQFF
TRBJ1-5	TRBV30	many	16	CAWRFSDRGGNQPQHF
TRBJ2-7	TRBV12-3/TRBV12-4	many	13	CASSPTGGLEQYF
TRBJ1-5	TRBV4-3	many	13	CASSQTSNQPQHF
TRBJ2-2	TRBV14	many	16	CASSQVYRVNTGELFF
TRBJ2-2	TRBV28	hyperexpanded	13	CASSYRGTGELFF
TRBJ2-1	TRBV28	many	19	CASSLKLAGTTLLNNEQFF
TRBJ1-2	TRBV6-5	many	15	CASSYRQGDYYGYTF
TRBJ2-5	TRBV20-1	many	14	CSAGGQDYQETQYF
TRBJ2-7	TRBV20-1	many	14	CSARQGGGSYEQYF
TRBJ1-3	TRBV6-1	many	15	CASTRAPSSGNTIYF
TRBJ1-1	TRBV20-1	many	14	CSARKQTRNTEAFF
TRBJ1-5	TRBV20-1	many	13	CSASDRPNQPQHF
TRBJ1-6	TRBV15	many	13	CATSRDPNSPLHF
TRBJ1-2	TRBV5-1	many	14	CASSWGQGVGGYTF
TRBJ2-1	TRBV5-1	many	13	CASSLNRFNEQFF
TRBJ2-7	TRBV24-1	many	14	CATSDFRSSYEQYF
TRBJ1-1	TRBV7-9	many	14	CASSYDRRDDQAFF
TRBJ2-7	TRBV20-1	many	15	CSARDRGFGLREQYF
TRBJ2-7	TRBV7-9	many	13	CASSAPSRYEQYF
TRBJ1-1	TRBV14	many	15	CASSRYGVGNTEAFF
TRBJ2-1	TRBV7-2	many	14	CASSSTLQYNEQFF
TRBJ1-3	TRBV7-8	many	13	CASSLTVGNTIYF
TRBJ1-5	TRBV2	many	14	CASSPATGNQPQHF
TRBJ2-4	TRBV5-1	many	17	CASSLGDREEDKNIQYF
TRBJ2-1	TRBV29-1	many	14	CSVTGVLIGNEQFF
TRBJ2-3	TRBV7-3	many	13	CASSLTGPDTQYF
TRBJ1-2	TRBV5-1	many	16	CASSPGGPPVYYGYTF
TRBJ2-7	TRBV6-1	many	11	CASPGTYEQYF
TRBJ1-1	TRBV29-1	medium-sized	15	CSVEDPKGVNTEAFF
TRBJ2-3	TRBV24-1	-	15	CATSDRNGWRDTQYF
TRBJ2-7	TRBV20-1	-	16	CSARDPSRQGASEQYF
TRBJ2-6	TRBV7-9	many	19	CASSHNRDRVGSGANVLTF
TRBJ2-7	TRBV10-3	many	14	CAISDTTGGYEQYF
TRBJ1-1	TRBV29-1	-	12	CSVGGDNTEAFF
TRBJ2-7	TRBV5-1	many	15	CASRPSSGSSYEQYF
TRBJ2-7	TRBV7-8	many	16	CASSLSGQGLSYEQYF
TRBJ2-2	TRBV6-2/TRBV6-3	many	14	CASSSGGHTGELFF
TRBJ1-3	TRBV28	many	13	CASSLFSGNTIYF
TRBJ2-1	TRBV9	many	16	CASSVIPDQSYNEQFF
TRBJ2-3	TRBV24-1	many	16	CATGTPLTGTTDTQYF